A selection of T cell receptor beta chains follows, all from one sample in a study of T cell repertoires in cytomegalovirus infection. TCRdb analysed the reads with MiXCR anew, one entry per CDR3 protein. The sample lists about half a million distinct CDR3 sequences, under 55% occurring once. Their antigens are not known. The source material was cultured PBMCs, sampled from culture after CMV antigen stimulation. These receptor sequences come from a human donor in good health (CMV status not recorded). Some clones in this sample may be carry-over from other donors' samples. Both conserved end residues are part of each CDR3. D genes are given only for firm matches. The size field is filled for only some rows; it gives once, few, many or a size class.

-,TRBJ2-1,-,TRBV14,CASSPWGLAYNEQFF,TGTGCCAGCAGCCCTTGGGGACTGGCCTACAATGAGCAGTTCTTC
TRBD2,TRBJ2-7,-,TRBV4-1,CASSQPGASGAYEQYF,TGCGCCAGCAGCCAGCCCGGCGCTAGCGGAGCCTACGAGCAGTACTTC
TRBD2,TRBJ2-1,few,TRBV7-2,CASSHVEAGDLAQFF,TGTGCCAGCAGCCACGTCGAAGCGGGAGATTTGGCGCAGTTCTTC
TRBD2,TRBJ2-1,-,TRBV19,CASSITSGPYEQFF,TGTGCCAGTAGTATAACTAGCGGACCGTATGAGCAGTTCTTC
TRBD1,TRBJ1-5,once,TRBV6-2/TRBV6-3,CASSPDRGDYSNQPQHF,TGTGCCAGCAGTCCGGACAGGGGCGACTATAGCAATCAGCCCCAGCATTTT
TRBD2,TRBJ2-7,-,TRBV20-1,CSARDGAGFDEQYF,TGCAGTGCTAGAGATGGAGCGGGGTTCGACGAGCAGTACTTC
-,TRBJ2-3,-,TRBV6-1,CASSSSAGPADTQYF,TGTGCCAGCAGCTCCTCGGCGGGTCCCGCAGATACGCAGTATTTT
-,TRBJ2-7,once,TRBV6-6,CAISRGSGEQYF,TGTGCCATCAGTCGTGGGTCGGGCGAGCAGTACTTC
-,TRBJ1-1,-,TRBV30,CAWTITGTNTEAFF,TGTGCCTGGACAATCACAGGTACAAACACTGAAGCTTTCTTT
-,TRBJ2-1,-,TRBV20-1,CSAGDGDYRGVDEQFF,TGCAGTGCGGGGGACGGGGACTATAGGGGGGTGGATGAGCAGTTCTTC
-,TRBJ2-7,-,TRBV7-9,CASSFLLQGGEQYF,TGTGCCAGCAGCTTCCTCCTGCAGGGCGGCGAGCAGTACTTC
TRBD1,TRBJ1-2,few,TRBV2,CASSEMTGGAGYGYTF,TGTGCCAGCAGTGAAATGACAGGGGGCGCGGGCTATGGCTACACCTTC
-,TRBJ1-6,-,TRBV7-2,CASSLFERSPLHF,TGTGCCAGCAGCTTATTTGAGCGTTCACCCCTCCACTTT
-,TRBJ2-6,-,TRBV7-2,CASSLVRSSGANVLTF,TGTGCCAGCAGCTTAGTTCGGTCCTCTGGGGCCAACGTCCTGACTTTC
TRBD1,TRBJ2-5,-,TRBV7-2,CASSRRDRDWETQYF,TGTGCCAGCAGCCGCCGGGACAGGGACTGGGAGACCCAGTACTTC
-,TRBJ1-5,-,TRBV20-1,CSLRGANSNQPQHF,TGCAGTTTACGGGGGGCCAATAGCAATCAGCCCCAGCATTTT
TRBD2,TRBJ2-7,-,TRBV7-9,CASSPKLAGDSYEQYF,TGTGCCAGCAGCCCGAAACTAGCGGGGGATTCCTACGAGCAGTACTTC
TRBD1,TRBJ2-1,few,TRBV4-3,CASSQDYRGGEQFF,TGCGCCAGCAGCCAAGACTACAGGGGTGGCGAGCAGTTCTTC
TRBD1,TRBJ2-5,-,TRBV7-2,CASSYLGQRQETQYF,TGTGCCAGCAGCTACCTGGGACAGAGACAAGAGACCCAGTACTTC
TRBD2,TRBJ2-1,-,TRBV20-1,CSAPSGRSSYNEQFF,TGCAGTGCTCCTAGCGGCCGTAGCTCCTACAATGAGCAGTTCTTC
-,TRBJ2-5,-,TRBV15,CATSRDGTAKETQYF,TGTGCCACCAGCAGAGATGGCACAGCAAAAGAGACCCAGTACTTC
-,TRBJ1-6,-,TRBV6-5,CASSYSGGPSSYNSPLHF,TGTGCCAGCAGTTACTCGGGGGGGCCCAGCTCCTATAATTCACCCCTCCACTTT
-,TRBJ2-7,few,TRBV12-3/TRBV12-4,CASSSTAAAYEQYF,TGTGCCAGCAGTTCGACGGCGGCCGCCTACGAGCAGTACTTC
-,TRBJ2-5,-,TRBV27,CASSFSGEGQETQYF,TGTGCCAGCAGTTTCTCGGGGGAAGGACAAGAGACCCAGTACTTC
-,TRBJ2-2,few,TRBV7-2,CASSPSDGGAGELFF,TGTGCCAGCAGCCCATCGGACGGAGGCGCCGGGGAGCTGTTTTTT
TRBD2,TRBJ2-1,-,TRBV15,CATSHVGVAGQNEQFF,TGTGCCACCAGCCATGTAGGGGTAGCGGGCCAGAATGAGCAGTTCTTC
TRBD2,TRBJ2-1,-,TRBV27,CASRPNGLAGGNEQFF,TGTGCCAGCAGGCCTAACGGACTAGCGGGGGGGAATGAGCAGTTCTTC
-,TRBJ1-1,many,TRBV4-2,CASSPASTGLGNTEAFF,TGTGCCAGCAGCCCCGCCTCCACAGGGCTAGGGAACACTGAAGCTTTCTTT
-,TRBJ2-3,-,TRBV7-2,CASGEITDTQYF,TGTGCCAGCGGGGAGATCACAGATACGCAGTATTTT
-,TRBJ2-7,-,TRBV2,CASSGKAFVGNEQYF,TGTGCCAGCAGTGGGAAGGCTTTTGTGGGAAACGAGCAGTACTTC
-,TRBJ1-2,-,TRBV12-3/TRBV12-4,CASSLESTGRGYGYTF,TGTGCCAGCAGTTTAGAATCGACGGGGCGCGGCTATGGCTACACCTTC
-,TRBJ2-2,-,TRBV12-3/TRBV12-4,CASSFGFRYTGELFF,TGTGCCAGCAGTTTCGGATTTCGGTACACCGGGGAGCTGTTTTTT
-,TRBJ1-5,-,TRBV5-3,CARSLRQICNQPQHF,TGTGCCAGAAGCTTGAGACAGATTTGCAATCAGCCCCAGCATTTT
-,TRBJ1-5,few,TRBV7-2,CASSLGPGGQHF,TGTGCCAGCAGCTTAGGGCCAGGTGGTCAGCATTTT
-,TRBJ2-6,-,TRBV14,CASSQVPSWAGANVLTF,TGTGCCAGCAGCCAAGTACCGTCGTGGGCTGGGGCCAACGTCCTGACTTTC
TRBD1,TRBJ2-7,-,TRBV4-3,CASSQDIGTGGYEQYF,TGCGCCAGCAGCCAAGATATAGGGACAGGGGGCTACGAGCAGTACTTC
-,TRBJ1-1,few,TRBV7-6,CASSLRPMEGRGTEAFF,TGTGCCAGCAGCTTACGTCCGATGGAGGGACGGGGCACTGAAGCTTTCTTT
-,TRBJ2-1,-,TRBV7-3,CASSSGNREVYNEQFF,TGTGCCAGCAGCTCCGGAAACAGGGAGGTTTACAATGAGCAGTTCTTC